The 18 T cell receptor beta chains given below trace back to one sample, sequenced in a study of T cell repertoires in cytomegalovirus infection (dated by TCRdb to 2018 to 2020). The run used an Illumina HiSeq 1500. Using fastp at Q25 and MiXCR, TCRdb reprocessed the public reads and kept productive beta chains. Rows with one shared CDR3 protein collapse into an entry with the most common genes and DNA. This sample is represented by hundreds of thousands of distinct CDR3 sequences; 30% to 35% of them were singletons. Clones ranked in the top ten supply 9.5% to 15% of the sample. These receptors' targets are unknown. In the paper's terms, the treatment or condition label means: in vitro stimulation with specific CMV peptide epitopes to enrich CMV-specific T cells. The input for sequencing was cultured CD8+ T cells from PBMCs, taken from culture after CMV antigen stimulation. Receptors originate from a human donor in good health (CMV status not recorded). Some clones in this sample may be carry-over from other donors' samples.

The rearrangement links TRBV25-1 to TRBJ1-2; perhaps TRBD1 as D (5 bases). Trimming pared 6 bases from V and 2 bases from J, leaving 13 bases between. Germline lookup yields CDR1 MGHDK and CDR2 SYGVNS. CDR3 length: 14 amino acids. The CDR3 DNA follows: TGTGCCAGCAGGGGAGGGACCGAAAACTATGGCTACACCTTC. Translating it yields CASRGGTENYGYTF.

This clonotype appeared a few times. A clone one base away is much larger, so this may be a read error. This chain joins TRBV7-3 and TRBJ1-2, with a possible D match to TRBD1 (5 bases). V lost 5 bases and J lost 3, with 10 bases in between. This CDR3 region has 13 residues. Looked up from germline, CDR1 is SGHTA and CDR2 is FQGTGA. CDR3 sequence: CASSPPTDYGYTF. The CDR3 DNA reads TGTGCCAGCAGCCCCCCGACAGACTATGGCTACACCTTC.

V is TRBV7-9 and J is TRBJ2-3; 11 bases agree with TRBD1. The germline CDR1 and CDR2 sequences are SEHNR and FQNEAQ (reference sequence). The CDR3 sequence is 15 residues long. V shed 4 bases, J shed 2 bases, and the junction held 2 bases outside the gene matches. The CDR3 DNA is TGTGCCAGCAGCTGGGGACAGGGGGTCACAGATACGCAGTATTTT. Encoded protein: CASSWGQGVTDTQYF.

This chain connects TRBV19 to TRBJ1-1; 10 positions agree with TRBD1. This CDR3 spans 17 amino acids. Germline V gene lookup returns CDR1 LNHDA and CDR2 SQIVND (reference sequence). J gave up 2 bases and V 2 bases, and 8 bases lay outside the gene matches. In nucleotides, the CDR3 is TGTGCCAGTAGTATAATAGGGACAGGGGATTTCAACACTGAAGCTTTCTTT. It is translated as CASSIIGTGDFNTEAFF.

V gene TRBV15 combines with J gene TRBJ2-3; D gene unclear. The CDR3 runs 12 residues. V dropped 5 bases and J dropped 2 bases, with 5 bases sitting between them. Germline lookup yields CDR1 LNHNV and CDR2 YYDKDF (reference sequence). Here the CDR3 DNA reads TGTGCCACCAGCTCCTCCACAGATACGCAGTATTTT. Encoded protein: CATSSSTDTQYF.

This clonotype was observed many times. The chain joins TRBV7-2 to TRBJ1-1; no clear D gene. The V gene's germline CDR1 is SGHTA and CDR2 FQGNSA. Trimming stripped 5 bases from V and 4 bases from J, with 14 bases between. The CDR3 has 14 residues. The CDR3 reads CASSLVGAATEAFF. The CDR3 coding sequence is TGTGCCAGCAGCCTTGTGGGAGCGGCCACTGAAGCTTTCTTT.

The rearrangement links TRBV7-9 to TRBJ2-5, with 9 bases identical to TRBD2. Germline values: CDR1 SEHNR, CDR2 FQNEAQ (reference sequence). This CDR3 has 15 amino acids. V trimming: 4 bases; J trimming: 5 bases; junction bases outside the gene matches: 8. For the CDR3, the DNA is TGTGCCAGCAGCTATAGCGGGGGCCTGCGGGAGACCCAGTACTTC. Protein product: CASSYSGGLRETQYF.

The rearrangement links TRBV10-3 to TRBJ1-6; tentative D call: TRBD1 (5 bases). The germline V gene encodes CDR1 ENHRY and CDR2 SYGVKD. V was shortened by 6 bases and J by 5 bases, with 11 bases between the two germline ends. The CDR3 length is 14 residues. The CDR3 spells CAIRSGQNNSPLHF. CDR3 bases: TGTGCCATCAGATCAGGACAAAATAATTCACCCCTCCACTTT.

The chain recombines TRBV12-3 or TRBV12-4 with TRBJ2-4, with 9 bases identical to TRBD1. CDR3 length equals 12 residues. V dropped 6 bases and J dropped 8; count of bases not matched to a gene: 2. CDR3 sequence reads: CASSRTGDIQYF. The DNA for the CDR3 is TGTGCCAGCAGCCGGACAGGGGACATTCAGTACTTC.

The V call is TRBV12-3 or TRBV12-4, the J call TRBJ2-2; D possibly corresponds to TRBD1 (6 bases). The ends were cut back, 3 bases at V and 3 bases at J, with 11 bases in the middle. CDR3 length: 15 residues. CDR3 sequence reads: CASSFQAGDTGELFF. The DNA for the CDR3 is TGTGCCAGCAGTTTCCAGGCAGGGGACACCGGGGAGCTGTTTTTT.

The chain combines TRBV6-5 with TRBJ2-3; tentative D call: TRBD1 (7 bases). CDR1 is MNHEY and CDR2 is SVGAGI in the germline V gene. V shed 6 bases and J shed 0 bases, with 13 bases lying between them. This CDR3 has 15 residues. The CDR3 DNA is TGTGCCAGCAGACACAGGGGACTCAGCACAGATACGCAGTATTTT. As protein: CASRHRGLSTDTQYF.

The DNA for the CDR3 is TGTGCCAGCAGCTCGGACAGGGGGCTTGGAAACACCATATATTTT. It specifies CASSSDRGLGNTIYF. The chain joins TRBV7-8 to TRBJ1-3, with 11 nucleotides matching TRBD1. The CDR3 extends over 15 amino acids. Unmatched junction bases numbered 2, after V lost 4 bases and J lost 3 bases. CDR1 and CDR2 from the germline V gene are SGHVS and FQNEAQ.

The chain employs TRBV7-9 and TRBJ1-2; D not certain. V dropped 0 bases and J dropped 6 bases, with 8 bases sitting between them. Looked up from germline, CDR1 is SEHNR and CDR2 is FQNEAQ (reference sequence). The CDR3 extends over 13 amino acids. The CDR3 loop reads CASSLAGRDGYTF. Written as DNA, the CDR3 is TGTGCCAGCAGCTTAGCGGGGAGGGATGGCTACACCTTC.

This clonotype was seen many times. The chain joins TRBV7-8 to TRBJ1-2; no clear D gene. The CDR3 totals 16 residues. V lost 2 bases and J 4 bases, leaving 17 bases between the germline ends. The germline gives CDR1 SGHVS, CDR2 FQNEAQ. CDR3 sequence: CASSLRPWLFSYGYTF. The CDR3 region has the DNA TGTGCCAGCAGCTTACGTCCCTGGCTGTTCTCCTATGGCTACACCTTC.

Many counts were recorded for this clonotype. The V and J genes are TRBV7-2 and TRBJ2-1; D unresolved. CDR3 length: 12 residues. Trimming took 1 base from V and 10 from J, leaving 8 bases between them. Germline lookup yields CDR1 SGHTA and CDR2 FQGNSA. The CDR3 DNA is TGTGCCAGCAGCTTAGACGAAGGGGAGCAGTTCTTC. It codes for CASSLDEGEQFF. Looking up the rest from reference TRBV7-2 and TRBJ2-1 gives the full variable domain: GAGVSQSPSNKVTEKGKDVELRCDPISGHTALYWYRQSLGQGLEFLIYFQGNSAPDKSGLPSDRFSAERTGGSVSTLTIQRTQQEDSAVYLCASSLDEGEQFFGPGTRLTVL.

This clonotype was counted between two and nine times. The chain links TRBV10-3 to TRBJ1-6; D is undetermined. Deletions cut 3 bases from V and 6 bases from J, with 9 bases between. This CDR3 comprises 14 residues. Germline V gene sequence: CDR1 ENHRY, CDR2 SYGVKD. The CDR3 region is CAISDGWGNSPLHF. The CDR3 region has the DNA TGTGCCATCAGTGACGGATGGGGTAATTCACCCCTCCACTTT.

This clonotype came up a few times. This chain joins TRBV14 and TRBJ1-1; 7 bases are a match to TRBD1. This CDR3 is built from 13 residues. Unmatched junction bases numbered 7, after V lost 2 bases and J lost 10 bases. Germline lookup yields CDR1 SGHDN and CDR2 FVKESK. The DNA for the CDR3 is TGTGCCAGCAGCCAACTTCATACAGGGGTAGCTTTCTTT. Its protein is CASSQLHTGVAFF.

This clonotype came up once. This sequence joins TRBV19 and TRBJ2-1; D tentatively fits TRBD1 or TRBD2 (5 bases each). CDR1 is LNHDA, CDR2 SQIVND, per germline (reference sequence). There are 12 residues in the CDR3. V lost 9 bases to trimming and J lost 10 bases, with 16 bases between them. CDR3 nucleotide sequence: TGTGCCAGCTCCCCGGGGACGTTCGAGCAGTTCTTC. Protein: CASSPGTFEQFF.